What follows is one T cell receptor beta chain and its context. No antigen is known for it. These data come from a study of T cells expressing NK-cell markers (dated by TCRdb to 2018 to 2021). Some background on the complete study: TCR beta-chain repertoires were profiled in sorted CD3+CD56+NKG2C+, CD3+CD56+NKG2C- and CD3+CD56-NKG2C+ T-cell subsets from eight donors. The libraries were sequenced on Illumina HiSeq 2000/2500, MiSeq or NextSeq, producing 2 x 150 bp reads. Among the eight sequenced donors, only one was HCMV-seronegative, while the other seven were HCMV-seropositive. All eight donors whose samples were sequenced were randomly selected healthy volunteers, three of them men and five women. Overall results and qualifications from the work: Those dominant clonotypes were again the most abundant among CD3+CD56-NKG2C+ cells in a few donors, at about 25-60.1%. For roughly six donors, the dominant CD3+CD56+NKG2C+ clonotypes were among the top 10 CD8+ clonotypes and accounted for 1.0-7.0% of CD8+ T cells. Whether the expanded NKG2C-expressing T cell clones were specific for HCMV antigens was left unclear.

The CDR3 spans 14 residues, from the cysteine through the phenylalanine. Nucleotide data are not available. CDR1 SGHTA and CDR2 FQGTGA were looked up in the germline V gene. The data were produced on an Illumina HiSeq 2000. TCR beta cDNA libraries were made by 5'RACE template switching that added a universal primer site and unique molecular identifiers. cDNA synthesis was primed from the TCR beta constant segment and was followed by two successive PCR amplification steps. The authors processed their data as follows. MIGEC was used to demultiplex reads and group the reads by UMI, and MiTCR was used to assemble and quantify clonotypes. To exclude erroneous sequences, only TCR cDNA sequences supported by at least two reads were retained. The tcR package was used for downstream repertoire analysis, with clonotypes matched between fractions based on CDR3 nucleotide sequence plus V segment. VDJmatch was used to annotate antigen specificity against VDJdb, with one amino acid substitution in CDR3 allowed. Each CDR3 protein sequence appears as one entry after TCRdb reprocessed the reads, and no DNA is included. The V and J calls, along with clone size, are taken from TCRdb and not from the paper's own processing. The data table for this sample lists approximately 170,000 distinct CDR3 sequences. The ten largest clones capture around 20% of the sample.

HCMV serostatus was determined by detecting HCMV-specific IgG in serum with a commercial ELISA kit. Ficoll density gradient centrifugation was used to isolate peripheral blood mononuclear cells from blood. Sequenced: blood T cells: a sorted CD56 or NKG2C T cell subset, CD4+ or CD8+ T cells, or bulk PBMC T cells (not recorded which). The sequence was obtained from a man aged 18-69 years in good health. The rearranged chain carries TRBV7-3 and TRBJ1-1; TCRdb outputs TRBD1, but without DNA this stays unchecked. The CDR3 region has the sequence CASSFIGGITEAFF.